The 10 T cell receptor beta chains listed next were all sequenced from one sample in a study of CD8 T cells in ankylosing spondylitis. MiXCR, applied by TCRdb to the 5' RACE reads, yields one record per CDR3 protein. The table lists a few hundred thousand distinct CDR3 sequences, 20% of them singletons. The sequenced sample consisted of blood, either unsorted or a sorted T cell fraction (not recorded which). The receptors were sampled from a male donor with ankylosing spondylitis or in good health (not recorded which).

The rearrangement uses TRBV6-5 and TRBJ1-4; tentatively, D is TRBD1 (5 bases). Trimming removed 0 bases at V and 0 bases at J, with 8 bases between. This CDR3 has 16 residues. Per germline, CDR1 MNHEY and CDR2 SVGAGI. This chain's CDR3 is CASSYSGVATNEKLFF. CDR3 in DNA: TGTGCCAGCAGTTACTCGGGGGTCGCAACTAATGAAAAACTGTTTTTT.

The chain recombines TRBV12-3 or TRBV12-4 with TRBJ2-5, with 8 bases matching TRBD2. The CDR3 is 16 amino acids. V was clipped by 6 bases and J by 7 bases; unmatched bases: 16. CDR3: CASRDGRGPGWGTQYF. The CDR3 region has the DNA TGTGCCAGCAGAGACGGGAGGGGTCCCGGGTGGGGGACCCAGTACTTC.

The chain is built from TRBV5-5 and TRBJ2-2, with D possibly TRBD1 on 6 matching bases. The germline gives CDR1 SGHKS, CDR2 YYEKEE (reference sequence). The CDR3 has 17 residues. V was trimmed by 4 bases and J by 2 bases, leaving 18 bases between them. CDR3 loop: CASSHPRGFDNTGELFF. The CDR3 DNA is TGTGCCAGCAGCCACCCCAGGGGATTTGATAACACCGGGGAGCTGTTTTTT. The full variable domain, rest sourced from reference TRBV5-5 and TRBJ2-2, is DAGVTQSPTHLIKTRGQQVTLRCSPISGHKSVSWYQQVLGQGPQFIFQYYEKEERGRGNFPDRFSARQFPNYSSELNVNALLLGDSALYLCASSHPRGFDNTGELFFGEGSRLTVL.

V gene TRBV20-1 combines with J gene TRBJ2-1, with TRBD1 matching over 7 bases. J gave up 3 bases and V 5 bases, and 7 bases lay outside the gene matches. The CDR3 length is 14 residues. Germline lookup yields CDR1 DFQATT and CDR2 SNEGSKA (reference sequence). CDR3 amino acids: CSAPKWDSYNEQFF. The CDR3 bases are TGCAGTGCTCCAAAGTGGGACAGCTACAATGAGCAGTTCTTC.

The CDR3 region is CASSLVGTSGGTAQYF. The CDR3, as DNA: TGTGCCAGCAGCTTAGTGGGGACTAGCGGGGGGACGGCCCAGTACTTC. The V gene is TRBV7-8, the J gene TRBJ2-5, with TRBD2 identical over 15 bases. CDR3 length: 16 amino acids. The germline V gene encodes CDR1 SGHVS and CDR2 FQNEAQ. With V trimmed by 1 base and J by 9 bases, 6 bases remained unmatched.

This clonotype was found a few times. The chain links TRBV9 to TRBJ1-2; TRBD1 aligns across 8 bases. From germline, CDR1 is SGDLS and CDR2 YYNGEE. The CDR3 runs 16 residues. Trimming took 2 bases from V and 2 from J; bases not matched to a gene: 8. CDR3 region: CASSVGQDSPNYGYTF. The CDR3, as DNA: TGTGCCAGCAGCGTGGGACAGGATAGCCCCAACTATGGCTACACCTTC.

The rearrangement uses TRBV30 and TRBJ2-1, with D possibly TRBD2 on 7 matching bases. The germline V and J ends were trimmed by 2 bases and 9 bases, with 20 bases remaining between them. This CDR3 spans 15 amino acids. Germline V lookup: CDR1 GTSNPN, CDR2 SVGIG (reference sequence). CDR3 amino acids: CAWSSGGGLVVEQFF. The CDR3 bases are TGTGCCTGGAGTAGTGGCGGGGGCTTGGTGGTTGAGCAGTTCTTC.

The CDR3: CASGPAGATTDTQYF. CDR3 in DNA: TGTGCCAGCGGCCCAGCGGGGGCCACCACAGATACGCAGTATTTT. V and J are TRBV12-3 or TRBV12-4 and TRBJ2-3, with TRBD2 identical over 8 bases. V shed 8 bases and J 2 bases; nucleotides not matched to a gene: 9. CDR3 size: 15 residues.

This clonotype was observed a handful of times. The chain combines TRBV5-1 with TRBJ1-2, with unresolved D. Germline values: CDR1 SGHRS, CDR2 YFSETQ. The CDR3 runs to 15 residues. The V gene lost 1 base and the J gene lost 2 bases, with 12 bases spanning the gap. CDR3 DNA: TGCGCCAGCAGCTTGTCGTTCGGACGGAACTATGGCTACACCTTC. It encodes CASSLSFGRNYGYTF.

This chain uses TRBV29-1 with TRBJ2-5, with D perhaps assigned TRBD1 or TRBD2 (5 bases each). Germline CDR1 SQVTM, CDR2 ANQGSEA. This CDR3 is 17 amino acids long. Trimming removed 0 bases at V and 5 bases at J, with 22 bases between. The CDR3: CSVEDWVVNTGGETQYF. The CDR3 nucleotides read TGCAGCGTTGAAGATTGGGTCGTGAATACAGGCGGGGAGACCCAGTACTTC.